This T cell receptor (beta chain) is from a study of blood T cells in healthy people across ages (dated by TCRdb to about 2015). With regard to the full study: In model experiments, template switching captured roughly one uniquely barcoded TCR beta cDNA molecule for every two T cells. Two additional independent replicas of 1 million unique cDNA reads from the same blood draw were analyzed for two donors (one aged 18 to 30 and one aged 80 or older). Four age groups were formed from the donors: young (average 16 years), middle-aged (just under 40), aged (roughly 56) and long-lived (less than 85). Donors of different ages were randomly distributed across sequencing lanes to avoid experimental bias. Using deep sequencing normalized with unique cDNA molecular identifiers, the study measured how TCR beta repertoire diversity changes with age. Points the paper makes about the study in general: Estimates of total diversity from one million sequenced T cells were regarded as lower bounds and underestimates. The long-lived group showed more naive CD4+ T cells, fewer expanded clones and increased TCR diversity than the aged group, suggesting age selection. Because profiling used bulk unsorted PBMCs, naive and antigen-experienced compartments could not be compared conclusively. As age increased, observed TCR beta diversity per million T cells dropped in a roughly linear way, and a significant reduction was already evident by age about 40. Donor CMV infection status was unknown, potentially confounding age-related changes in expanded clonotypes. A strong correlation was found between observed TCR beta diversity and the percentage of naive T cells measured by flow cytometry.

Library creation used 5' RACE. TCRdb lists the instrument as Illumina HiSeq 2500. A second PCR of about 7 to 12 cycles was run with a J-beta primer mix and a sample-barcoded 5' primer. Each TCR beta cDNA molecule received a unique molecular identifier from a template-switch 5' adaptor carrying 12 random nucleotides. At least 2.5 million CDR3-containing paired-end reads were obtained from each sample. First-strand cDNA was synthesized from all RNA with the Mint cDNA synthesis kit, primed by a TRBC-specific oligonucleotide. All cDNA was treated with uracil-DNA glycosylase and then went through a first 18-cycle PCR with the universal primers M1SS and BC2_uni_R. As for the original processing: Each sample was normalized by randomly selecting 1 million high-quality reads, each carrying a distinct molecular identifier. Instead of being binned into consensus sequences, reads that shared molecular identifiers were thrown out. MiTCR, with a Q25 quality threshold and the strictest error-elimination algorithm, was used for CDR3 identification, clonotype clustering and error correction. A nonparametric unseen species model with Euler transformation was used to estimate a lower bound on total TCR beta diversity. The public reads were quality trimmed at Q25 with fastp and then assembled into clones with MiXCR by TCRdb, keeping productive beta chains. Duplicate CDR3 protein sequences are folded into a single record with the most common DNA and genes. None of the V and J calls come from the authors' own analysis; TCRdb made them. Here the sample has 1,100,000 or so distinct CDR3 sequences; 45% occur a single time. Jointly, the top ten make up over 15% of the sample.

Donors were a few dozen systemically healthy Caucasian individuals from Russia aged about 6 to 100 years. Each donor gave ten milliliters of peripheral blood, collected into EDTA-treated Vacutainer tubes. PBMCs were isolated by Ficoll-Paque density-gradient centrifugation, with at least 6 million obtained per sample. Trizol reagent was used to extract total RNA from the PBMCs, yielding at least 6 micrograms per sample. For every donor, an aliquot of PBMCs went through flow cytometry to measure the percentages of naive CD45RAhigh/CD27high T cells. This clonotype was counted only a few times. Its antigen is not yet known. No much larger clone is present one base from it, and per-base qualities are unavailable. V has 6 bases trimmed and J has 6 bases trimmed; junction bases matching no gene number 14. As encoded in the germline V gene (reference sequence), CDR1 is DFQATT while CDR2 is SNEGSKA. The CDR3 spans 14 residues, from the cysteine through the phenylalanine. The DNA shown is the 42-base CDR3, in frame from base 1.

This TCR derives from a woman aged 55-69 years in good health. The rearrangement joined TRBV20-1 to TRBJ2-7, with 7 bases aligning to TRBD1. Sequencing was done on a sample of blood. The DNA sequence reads TGCAGTGCGGAGCGACAGGGCGCTCCTACCGAGCAGTACTTC. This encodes CSAERQGAPTEQYF.